This TCR beta chain originates from a study of blood T cell repertoires in COVID-19. Data came from immunoSEQ multiplex PCR; TCRdb stores just in-frame clones and leaves some out. The table records over 150,000 clones, 65% to 80% of them present only once. V was pared by 0 bases and J by 4 bases, with 16 bases between. The CDR3 is made up of 16 amino acids. Input material: peripheral blood. The TCR was taken from a man aged 55 to 70 with acute or convalescent COVID-19. This chain uses TRBV23-1 with TRBJ2-7; TRBD1 is a possible D gene (5 bases). TRBV23-1 carries the ORF label, with uncertain function. CDR3 loop: CASSQSAQELIYEQYF. The CDR3 region has the DNA TGCGCCAGCAGTCAATCAGCACAGGAACTGATTTACGAGCAGTACTTC.